Only one count was recorded for the clone carrying this T cell receptor beta chain. Antigen: not known. The junction had 2 bases not matched to a gene; V was cut back by 5 bases and J by 6 bases. Germline V gene data show CDR1 as MNHEY and CDR2 as SMNVEV (reference sequence). CDR3 length equals 14 residues. Then a second PCR, running roughly 7 to 11 cycles, was carried out with a sample-barcoded 5' primer and a J-beta primer mix. TCRdb reanalysed the 5' RACE reads using MiXCR and keeps one entry per CDR3 protein. The sample yields 2 million or so distinct CDR3 sequences, roughly 52% seen once. This specimen belongs to a study of blood T cells in healthy people across ages. Findings of the study overall: Strong correlation was found linking TCR beta diversity to naive T cell percentage.

The sequencing sample was made of blood. The chain employs TRBV27 and TRBJ2-1, with 12 bases matching TRBD1. This TCR derives from a woman aged 40 to 55 in good health. This chain's CDR3 is CASSGDRGPNEQFF. The CDR3 DNA reads TGTGCCAGCAGTGGGGACAGGGGGCCCAATGAGCAGTTCTTC.